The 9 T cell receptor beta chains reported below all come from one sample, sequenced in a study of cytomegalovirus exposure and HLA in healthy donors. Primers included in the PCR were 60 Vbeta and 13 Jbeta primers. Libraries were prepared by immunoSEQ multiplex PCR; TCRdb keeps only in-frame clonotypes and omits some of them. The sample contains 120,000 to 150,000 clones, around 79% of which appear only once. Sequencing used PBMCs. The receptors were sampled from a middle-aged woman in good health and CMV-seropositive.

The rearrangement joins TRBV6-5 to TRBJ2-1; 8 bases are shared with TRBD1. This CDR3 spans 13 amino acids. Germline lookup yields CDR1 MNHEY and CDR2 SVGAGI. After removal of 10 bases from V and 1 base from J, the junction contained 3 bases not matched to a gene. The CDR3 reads CATGGMSYNEQFF. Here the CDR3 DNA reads TGTGCCACAGGGGGCATGTCCTACAATGAGCAGTTCTTC.

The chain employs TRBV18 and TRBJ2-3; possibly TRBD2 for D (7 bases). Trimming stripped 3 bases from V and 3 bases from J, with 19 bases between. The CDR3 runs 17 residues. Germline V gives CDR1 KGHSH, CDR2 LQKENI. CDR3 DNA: TGTGCCAGCTCACCCATAGGTTGGAGCGGGACAACAGATACGCAGTATTTT. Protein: CASSPIGWSGTTDTQYF.

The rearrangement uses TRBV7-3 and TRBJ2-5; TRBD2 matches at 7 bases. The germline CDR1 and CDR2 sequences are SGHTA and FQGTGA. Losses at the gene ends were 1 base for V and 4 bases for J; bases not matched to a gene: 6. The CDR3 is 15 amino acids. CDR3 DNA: TGTGCCAGCAGCTTAAATCCGGGGGGTTTAGAGACCCAGTACTTC. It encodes CASSLNPGGLETQYF.

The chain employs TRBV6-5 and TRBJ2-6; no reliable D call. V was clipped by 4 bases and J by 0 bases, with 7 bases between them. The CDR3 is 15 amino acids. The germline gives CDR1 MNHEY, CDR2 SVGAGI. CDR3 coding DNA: TGTGCCAGCAGTTCTTCTAGCTCTGGGGCCAACGTCCTGACTTTC. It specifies CASSSSSSGANVLTF.

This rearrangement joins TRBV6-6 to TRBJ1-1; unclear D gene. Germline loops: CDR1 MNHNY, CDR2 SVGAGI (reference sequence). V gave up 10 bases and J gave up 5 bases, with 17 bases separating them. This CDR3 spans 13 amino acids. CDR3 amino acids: CATALGSGTEAFF. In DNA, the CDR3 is TGTGCCACCGCCCTGGGGTCGGGGACTGAAGCTTTCTTT.

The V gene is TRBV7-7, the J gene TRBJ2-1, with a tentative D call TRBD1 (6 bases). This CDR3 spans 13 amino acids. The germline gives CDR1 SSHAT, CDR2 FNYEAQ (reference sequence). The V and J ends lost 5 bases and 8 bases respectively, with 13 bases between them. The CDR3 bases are TGTGCCAGCAGCCTTGCCAGGGGATATGAGCAGTTCTTC. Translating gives CASSLARGYEQFF.

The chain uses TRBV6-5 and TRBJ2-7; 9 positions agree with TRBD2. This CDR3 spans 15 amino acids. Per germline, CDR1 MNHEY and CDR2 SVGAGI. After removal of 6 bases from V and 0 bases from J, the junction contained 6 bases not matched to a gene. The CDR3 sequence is CASSPAGGSSYEQYF. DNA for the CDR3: TGTGCCAGCAGCCCAGCGGGAGGCAGCTCCTACGAGCAGTACTTC.

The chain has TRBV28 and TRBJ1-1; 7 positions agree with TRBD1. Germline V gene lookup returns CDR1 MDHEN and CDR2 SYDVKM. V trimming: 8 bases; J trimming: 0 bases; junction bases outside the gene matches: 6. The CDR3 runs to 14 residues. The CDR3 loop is CASRTGAVNTEAFF. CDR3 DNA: TGTGCCAGCCGAACAGGGGCGGTGAACACTGAAGCTTTCTTT.

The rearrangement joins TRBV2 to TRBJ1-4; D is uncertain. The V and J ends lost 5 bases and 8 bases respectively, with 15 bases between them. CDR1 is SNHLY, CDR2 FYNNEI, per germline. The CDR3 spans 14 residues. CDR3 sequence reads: CASSPREASEKLFF. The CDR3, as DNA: TGTGCCAGCAGTCCCCGGGAGGCTTCCGAAAAACTGTTTTTT.